This TCR beta chain is drawn from a study of follicular helper T cells after annual influenza vaccination. The study's findings and limits: Recurrent ICOS+CD38+ cTfh clonotypes included tetramer and AIM influenza-specific ones.

This CDR3 is built from 17 residues. From germline, CDR1 is SEHNR and CDR2 FQNEAQ (reference sequence). The V gene end was trimmed by 5 bases and the J gene end by 5 bases; junction bases not matched to a gene: 9. As for time point: 2014-2015 season, pre-vaccination. Vaccine contraindications, substance abuse, HIV/AIDS, active malignancy and active illness excluded donors. Remarks on this clone: The target antigen is unknown.

The method was immunoSEQ multiplex PCR; TCRdb's version includes in-frame clones alone and lacks a portion of them. In the table there are 25,000 to 35,000 clones, around 80% of which are singletons. The specimen was CXCR5+ CD38- circulating T follicular helper cells from blood, collected on the day of influenza vaccination. Subset described: circulating Tfh, non-naive CD4+CXCR5+PD-1+ (ICOS+CD38+ or ICOS-CD38-). The sequence came from an adult who received the influenza vaccine. V usage is TRBV7-9 and J usage is TRBJ2-2, with 12 positions matching TRBD1. The CDR3 sequence is CASSPVRDRGRTGELFF. The CDR3 bases are TGTGCCAGCAGCCCGGTTCGGGACAGGGGGCGAACCGGGGAGCTGTTTTTT.